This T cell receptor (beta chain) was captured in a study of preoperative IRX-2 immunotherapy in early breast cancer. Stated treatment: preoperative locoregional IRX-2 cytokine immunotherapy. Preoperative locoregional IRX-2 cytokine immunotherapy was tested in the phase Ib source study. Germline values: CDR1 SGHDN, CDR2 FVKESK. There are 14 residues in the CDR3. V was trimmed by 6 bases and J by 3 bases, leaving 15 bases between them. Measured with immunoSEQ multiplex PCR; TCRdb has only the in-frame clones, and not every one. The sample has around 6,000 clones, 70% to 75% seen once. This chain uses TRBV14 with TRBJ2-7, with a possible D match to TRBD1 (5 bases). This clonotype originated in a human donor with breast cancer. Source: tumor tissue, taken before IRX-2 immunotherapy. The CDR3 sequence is CASSHILRDYEQYF. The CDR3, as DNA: TGTGCCAGCAGTCACATCCTCAGGGACTACGAGCAGTACTTC.